These 17 T cell receptor beta chains were sequenced from one sample in a study of T cells in localized non-small cell lung cancer. Profiled with immunoSEQ multiplex PCR; TCRdb holds only in-frame clones, not every one. The profile shows around 33,000 clones, around 93% of them singletons. The sample consisted of peripheral blood, taken before any cancer treatment. The receptors stem from a female donor of 60 years or more with stage I lung adenocarcinoma.

The chain joins TRBV29-1 to TRBJ1-4; no clear D gene. This CDR3 is built from 12 residues. Between the trimmed V and J ends, which lost 5 bases and 4 bases, there was a span of 8 bases. Germline CDR1 SQVTM, CDR2 ANQGSEA. As DNA, the CDR3 is TGCAGCGTTATACTCAATAATGAAAAACTGTTTTTT. Protein product: CSVILNNEKLFF.

The chain is built from TRBV19 and TRBJ2-3, with D perhaps being TRBD1 or TRBD2 (5 bases each). The CDR3 sequence is 14 residues long. V lost 1 base and J 4 bases, leaving 9 bases between the germline ends. Germline V CDR1 and CDR2: LNHDA, SQIVND (reference sequence). CDR3 in amino acids: CASSIGRGADTQYF. CDR3 sequence (DNA): TGTGCCAGTAGTATAGGACGAGGGGCAGATACGCAGTATTTT.

The rearrangement links TRBV30 to TRBJ2-7; tentatively, D is TRBD1 or TRBD2 (5 bases each). The germline CDR1 and CDR2 sequences are GTSNPN and SVGIG (reference sequence). Trimming removed 0 bases at V and 4 bases at J, with 16 bases between. This CDR3 contains 15 residues. For the CDR3, the DNA is TGTGCCTGGAGTGTACTGGCTAGGGGAGCTTACGAGCAGTACTTC. It specifies CAWSVLARGAYEQYF.

CDR3 in amino acids: CASSAYRDSYNEQFF. The CDR3 nucleotides read TGTGCCAGCAGCGCCTACAGGGACTCCTACAATGAGCAGTTCTTC. The chain uses TRBV5-6 and TRBJ2-1, with D possibly matching TRBD1 (6 bases). The V end lost 4 bases, the J end lost 0 bases, and 11 bases lay between the germline ends. This CDR3 is built from 15 residues. Germline V gene sequence: CDR1 SGHDT, CDR2 YYEEEE.

V usage is TRBV4-3 and J usage is TRBJ1-1; D gene ambiguous. CDR1 LGHNA and CDR2 YSLEER come from the germline V gene. Trimming removed 1 base from V and 4 bases from J, with 10 bases in between. The CDR3 runs to 14 residues. The CDR3 reads CASSQGQVSTEAFF. CDR3 nucleotides: TGCGCCAGCAGCCAAGGGCAGGTTTCCACTGAAGCTTTCTTT.

The chain recombines TRBV6-6 with TRBJ2-7; 8 positions agree with TRBD1. CDR1 and CDR2 from the germline V gene are MNHNY and SVGAGI (reference sequence). The CDR3 spans 15 residues. V lost 6 bases, J lost 4 bases, and 11 bases stayed unmatched. Here the CDR3 DNA reads TGTGCCAGCAGGGAGTATCCGGGACAGGCTTACGAGCAGTACTTC. It translates to CASREYPGQAYEQYF.

This chain links TRBV5-8 with TRBJ1-2; D is uncertain. The CDR3 runs 15 residues. Per germline, CDR1 SGHTS and CDR2 YDEGEE. V was shortened by 0 bases and J by 1 base, with 10 bases between the two germline ends. The CDR3, as DNA: TGTGCCAGCAGCTTGGAACAGAGTTTTAACTATGGCTACACCTTC. Encoded protein: CASSLEQSFNYGYTF.

DNA for the CDR3: TGTGCCATCAGTGAGTCGGGGGGGTCTGGGGCCAACGTCCTGACTTTC. This translates into CAISESGGSGANVLTF. The V and J genes are TRBV10-3 and TRBJ2-6; TRBD2 matches at 7 bases. V dropped 0 bases and J dropped 1; count of bases not matched to a gene: 0. CDR3 length: 16 residues. The germline V gene has CDR1 ENHRY and CDR2 SYGVKD.

This clone is a singleton in its sample. This chain links TRBV5-8 with TRBJ1-4, with D uncertain. Germline CDR1 and CDR2: SGHTS and YDEGEE. Trimming stripped 3 bases from V and 11 bases from J, with 14 bases between. This CDR3 comprises 13 residues. The DNA for the CDR3 is TGTGCCAGCAGCTCAGTTGACGGTTTTAAACTGTTTTTT. Amino acids: CASSSVDGFKLFF.

The V call is TRBV7-2, the J call TRBJ1-2, with a tentative D call TRBD1 (5 bases). This CDR3 has 13 residues. Germline V CDR1 and CDR2: SGHTA, FQGNSA. Trimming stripped 6 bases from V and 8 bases from J, with 16 bases between. CDR3 sequence reads: CASSQGSGDGYTF. The CDR3 DNA follows: TGTGCCAGCAGTCAAGGCTCGGGGGACGGCTACACCTTC.

The chain carries TRBV7-9 and TRBJ1-6; D not certain. This CDR3 has 14 amino acids. The V end lost 7 bases, the J end lost 3 bases, and 10 bases lay between the germline ends. Germline CDR1 SEHNR, CDR2 FQNEAQ (reference sequence). CDR3 residues: CASNPEDYNSPLHF. The CDR3 coding sequence is TGTGCCAGCAACCCGGAAGACTATAATTCACCCCTCCACTTT.

The genes are TRBV11-3 and TRBJ2-3; 10 bases agree with TRBD2. CDR3 length: 17 amino acids. The germline V gene has CDR1 SGHNT and CDR2 YENEEA. V lost 2 bases and J lost 5; bases outside the gene matches: 10. CDR3 region: CASSLTVSGGAVDTQYF. CDR3 nucleotides: TGTGCCAGCAGCTTAACGGTCAGCGGGGGGGCAGTAGATACGCAGTATTTT.

The V call is TRBV12-5, the J call TRBJ1-1; 8 bases match TRBD1. Germline lookup yields CDR1 LGHNT and CDR2 FRNRAP. This CDR3 has 14 amino acids. The V segment lost 7 bases and the J segment 5 bases; nucleotides outside the gene matches: 9. CDR3 residues: CASVLTGAVTEAFF. The CDR3 nucleotides read TGTGCTAGTGTCTTGACAGGGGCTGTTACTGAAGCTTTCTTT.

CDR3: CASSVGQGDWGYTF. Written as DNA, the CDR3 is TGTGCCAGCAGCGTAGGTCAGGGGGACTGGGGCTACACCTTC. The chain couples TRBV9 to TRBJ1-2, with TRBD1 matching 7 bases. Trimming took 0 bases from V and 8 from J; bases not matched to a gene: 7. Germline CDR1 SGDLS, CDR2 YYNGEE. CDR3 length equals 14 residues.

This sequence joins TRBV28 and TRBJ1-6; the D gene is possibly TRBD1 (5 bases). The CDR3 totals 15 residues. Deletions cut 4 bases from V and 7 bases from J, with 14 bases between. Germline-derived CDR1 and CDR2 are MDHEN and SYDVKM. The CDR3 here is CASSYQGGRNSPLHF. DNA for the CDR3: TGTGCCAGCAGTTATCAGGGAGGTCGGAATTCACCCCTCCACTTT.

V usage is TRBV6-5 and J usage is TRBJ1-6; 7 bases line up with TRBD1. Germline CDR1 and CDR2: MNHEY and SVGAGI. Germline trimming cut 2 bases from V and 10 bases from J; bases unmatched to any gene: 5. The length of the CDR3 is 14 residues. Written as DNA, the CDR3 is TGTGCCAGCAGTTACGCCACAGGGGACTCACCCCTCCACTTT. It translates to CASSYATGDSPLHF.

This rearrangement joins TRBV29-1 to TRBJ2-3; D may be TRBD1 or TRBD2 (5 bases each). This CDR3 is 15 amino acids long. The V end was cut by 6 bases, the J end by 0 bases, with 16 bases between. CDR1 is SQVTM, CDR2 ANQGSEA, per germline. This chain's CDR3 is CSVAGTGSSTDTQYF. The CDR3, as DNA: TGCAGCGTCGCCGGGACGGGATCTAGCACAGATACGCAGTATTTT.